These T cell receptor beta chains were read from a single sample in a study of blood T cell repertoires in COVID-19. Clones were sequenced by immunoSEQ multiplex PCR, and TCRdb holds only the in-frame ones, with some missing. The table records 190,000 or so clones, roughly three quarters of them present only once. Sequencing input: peripheral blood. The receptors derive from a woman older than 75 with COVID-19, enrolled during active disease. The CDR3 runs from the conserved cysteine through the conserved F or W. D genes are given only for firm matches. Only part of the rows carry a size: once, few, many, or a class if the clone is expanded.

size,V,D,J,CDR3,DNA
NA,TRBV11-2,TRBD1,TRBJ2-5,CASSPETGRETQYF,TGTGCCAGCAGCCCAGAGACAGGGCGTGAGACCCAGTACTTC
NA,TRBV7-9,TRBD1,TRBJ2-1,CATRWGQSNEQFF,TGTGCCACCCGGTGGGGACAGTCCAATGAGCAGTTCTTC
NA,TRBV2,NA,TRBJ1-2,CASSDGRVGGYTF,TGTGCCAGCAGTGACGGCAGGGTAGGGGGCTACACCTTC
NA,TRBV19,NA,TRBJ1-2,CASSIWAGPGYTF,TGTGCCAGTAGTATTTGGGCAGGGCCCGGCTACACCTTC
NA,TRBV7-6,TRBD2,TRBJ2-2,CASSLPREGHNTGELFF,TGTGCCAGCAGCTTACCTCGGGAGGGGCACAACACCGGGGAGCTGTTTTTT
NA,TRBV9,NA,TRBJ1-5,CASSASKGYNQPQHF,TGTGCCAGCAGCGCCTCCAAGGGGTACAATCAGCCCCAGCATTTT
NA,TRBV7-2,NA,TRBJ1-1,CASSLVPGNTEAFF,TGTGCCAGCAGCTTAGTCCCGGGGAACACTGAAGCTTTCTTT
NA,TRBV4-1,NA,TRBJ1-2,CASSQGIGDGYTF,TGCGCCAGCAGCCAAGGGATTGGAGATGGCTACACCTTC
NA,TRBV5-1,TRBD2,TRBJ2-3,CASSQGTSGGTDTQYF,TGCGCCAGCAGCCAAGGGACTAGCGGAGGCACAGATACGCAGTATTTT
NA,TRBV14,NA,TRBJ1-1,CASPTGLGTEAFF,TGTGCCAGCCCTACAGGGTTGGGCACTGAAGCTTTCTTT
NA,TRBV27,NA,TRBJ2-1,CASSFYLRTGLKSYNEQFF,TGTGCCAGCAGTTTCTATCTTCGGACGGGATTAAAGTCCTACAATGAGCAGTTCTTC
NA,TRBV7-9,NA,TRBJ1-2,CASSLAHDSNYGYTF,TGTGCCAGCAGCTTAGCGCACGACAGTAACTATGGCTACACCTTC
NA,TRBV5-1,TRBD2,TRBJ2-1,CASSSTSGGYNEQFF,TGCGCCAGCAGCTCGACTAGCGGGGGCTACAATGAGCAGTTCTTC
many,TRBV19,NA,TRBJ2-6,CASSGGTTGANVLTF,TGTGCCAGTAGTGGGGGCACGACTGGGGCCAACGTCCTGACTTTC
NA,TRBV6-5,NA,TRBJ2-5,CASSYAGGETQYF,TGTGCCAGCAGTTATGCTGGAGGAGAGACCCAGTACTTC
once,TRBV19,NA,TRBJ2-2,CASSPYGSRGNTGELFF,TGTGCCAGTAGCCCATATGGGTCGCGGGGAAACACCGGGGAGCTGTTTTTT
NA,TRBV4-1,NA,TRBJ2-5,CASSQELVGTGGWKETQYF,TGCGCCAGCAGCCAAGAACTAGTGGGGACTGGTGGCTGGAAAGAGACCCAGTACTTC
NA,TRBV5-4,NA,TRBJ2-1,CASSLVGRGAYNEQFF,TGTGCCAGCAGCTTGGTAGGCAGGGGAGCCTACAATGAGCAGTTCTTC
NA,TRBV27,TRBD2,TRBJ2-2,CASSLRGGTGELFF,TGTGCCAGCAGTTTACGGGGAGGGACCGGGGAGCTGTTTTTT
once,TRBV9,TRBD2,TRBJ2-3,CASSVRLAGGDTQYF,TGTGCCAGCAGCGTCAGACTAGCGGGGGGAGATACGCAGTATTTT
few,TRBV4-1,NA,TRBJ2-2,CASSQRDRAGELFF,TGCGCCAGCAGCCAGCGGGATCGGGCCGGGGAGCTGTTTTTT
NA,TRBV4-1,TRBD1,TRBJ2-1,CASSHPTGRSYNEQFF,TGCGCCAGCAGCCACCCGACAGGGCGCTCCTACAATGAGCAGTTCTTC
few,TRBV4-2,NA,TRBJ1-2,CASSPAAVNYGYTF,TGTGCCAGCAGCCCGGCGGCAGTGAACTATGGCTACACCTTC
NA,TRBV6-5,NA,TRBJ1-2,CASGEGNYGYTF,TGTGCCAGTGGTGAGGGAAACTATGGCTACACCTTC
NA,TRBV3-1/TRBV3-2,TRBD1,TRBJ2-7,CASSHPDRGYTYEQYF,TGTGCCAGCAGCCACCCCGACAGGGGCTACACCTACGAGCAGTACTTC
NA,TRBV3-1/TRBV3-2,NA,TRBJ1-1,CASSQDGWAGDTEAFF,TGTGCCAGCAGCCAAGATGGATGGGCGGGAGATACTGAAGCTTTCTTT
NA,TRBV28,TRBD2,TRBJ2-3,CASSSGGAGGTDTQYF,TGTGCCAGCAGCTCGGGGGGGGCGGGTGGCACAGATACGCAGTATTTT
once,TRBV19,NA,TRBJ2-7,CASKFQADSEQYF,TGTGCCAGTAAGTTTCAGGCAGATAGCGAGCAGTACTTC
NA,TRBV5-1,NA,TRBJ2-3,CASSKQGGSTDTQYF,TGCGCCAGCAGCAAACAGGGGGGGTCCACAGATACGCAGTATTTT
NA,TRBV19,NA,TRBJ1-5,CASSISENQPQHF,TGTGCCAGTAGTATTTCGGAGAATCAGCCCCAGCATTTT
few,TRBV9,TRBD1,TRBJ2-3,CASSVEGQGDGDTQYF,TGTGCCAGCAGCGTAGAGGGACAGGGGGACGGAGATACGCAGTATTTT
NA,TRBV21-1,NA,TRBJ2-7,CASSTRHINRGRGGEQYF,TGTGCCAGCAGCACCCGGCACATAAACAGGGGGCGCGGTGGCGAGCAGTACTTC
NA,TRBV2,NA,TRBJ2-7,CASSEAGQSYEQYF,TGTGCCAGCAGTGAAGCAGGACAATCCTACGAGCAGTACTTC
NA,TRBV5-6,NA,TRBJ2-7,CASSQGTLNLYEQYF,TGTGCCAGCAGCCAGGGGACACTCAACCTCTACGAGCAGTACTTC
NA,TRBV4-1,NA,TRBJ2-5,CASSQDGTDPAETQYF,TGCGCCAGCAGCCAAGATGGGACTGACCCCGCAGAGACCCAGTACTTC
NA,TRBV9,NA,TRBJ1-4,CASSVGLRGTEKLFF,TGTGCCAGCAGCGTCGGACTTAGGGGGACCGAAAAACTGTTTTTT
NA,TRBV19,NA,TRBJ2-5,CASSILSGEETQYF,TGTGCCAGTAGTATTCTGTCAGGGGAAGAGACCCAGTACTTC